The 29 T cell receptor beta chains listed next were all sequenced from one sample in a study of T cell responses to AZD1222 COVID-19 vaccine. The assay was immunoSEQ multiplex PCR, and TCRdb's table has in-frame clones only and misses some. Among over 130,000 clones, just over 90% were seen once, and the ten largest hold around 5%. The sample in question was peripheral blood, obtained on day 0 of AZD1222 vaccination. The receptors were gathered from an adult in good health.

The V gene is TRBV7-2, the J gene TRBJ2-1; D is undetermined. There are 13 residues in the CDR3. Germline CDR1 reads SGHTA; CDR2 reads FQGNSA. V lost 5 bases and J lost 5, with 10 bases in between. The CDR3, as DNA: TGTGCCAGCAGCCAAGAGTACCACAATGAGCAGTTCTTC. Protein sequence: CASSQEYHNEQFF.

The sample holds one count of this clone. The chain employs TRBV27 and TRBJ2-1, with 9 bases fitting TRBD2. After removal of 3 bases from V and 4 bases from J, the junction contained 4 bases not matched to a gene. The CDR3 totals 15 residues. Germline CDR1 and CDR2: MNHEY and SMNVEV (reference sequence). CDR3 nucleotides: TGTGCCAGCAGTTTGGGGCTAGCGGGGTACAATGAGCAGTTCTTC. This sequence encodes CASSLGLAGYNEQFF.

The gene calls are TRBV5-5 and TRBJ2-5, with D tentatively TRBD2 (7 bases). The germline CDR1 and CDR2 sequences are SGHKS and YYEKEE (reference sequence). Deletions cut 4 bases from V and 4 bases from J, with 17 bases between. The CDR3 is made up of 15 amino acids. The DNA for the CDR3 is TGTGCCAGCAGCCGTAGGGGGGGCTTTGGAGAGACCCAGTACTTC. It specifies CASSRRGGFGETQYF.

V is TRBV19 and J is TRBJ2-1, with TRBD2 matching 14 bases. The CDR3 loop spans 15 amino acids. Losses at the gene ends were 6 bases for V and 7 bases for J; bases not matched to a gene: 5. The germline V gene encodes CDR1 LNHDA and CDR2 SQIVND (reference sequence). The CDR3: CASRLGLAGGNEQFF. DNA for the CDR3: TGTGCCAGTAGACTTGGACTAGCGGGAGGAAATGAGCAGTTCTTC.

A single count supports this clone. This sequence joins TRBV5-4 and TRBJ2-5, with D possibly TRBD1 on 5 matching bases. Trimming stripped 1 base from V and 3 bases from J, with 10 bases between. Germline values: CDR1 SGHNT, CDR2 YYREEE (reference sequence). The CDR3 extends over 14 amino acids. The CDR3 spells CASSLYRREETQYF. CDR3 DNA sequence: TGTGCCAGCAGCTTGTATCGCAGGGAAGAGACCCAGTACTTC.

The rearrangement uses TRBV12-5 and TRBJ1-4; D gene uncertain. Per germline, CDR1 LGHNT and CDR2 FRNRAP. V was pared by 3 bases and J by 8 bases, with 1 base between. This CDR3 has 10 amino acids. The CDR3 is CASGFEKLFF. The CDR3 nucleotides read TGTGCTAGTGGTTTCGAAAAACTGTTTTTT.

This chain links TRBV12-5 with TRBJ2-2; the D gene is possibly TRBD1 (6 bases). The V end lost 5 bases, the J end lost 0 bases, and 16 bases lay between the germline ends. Germline CDR1 and CDR2: LGHNT and FRNRAP. This CDR3 spans 17 amino acids. CDR3 loop: CASGRTEIYSNTGELFF. The CDR3, as DNA: TGTGCTAGTGGTCGGACAGAAATCTATTCGAACACCGGGGAGCTGTTTTTT.

The chain has TRBV11-3 and TRBJ2-1; TRBD2 matches 12 bases. Germline V gives CDR1 SGHNT, CDR2 YENEEA. This CDR3 spans 14 amino acids. J was trimmed by 13 bases and V by 5 bases; bases with no gene match: 9. The CDR3: CASSPGLAGSPQFF. DNA of the CDR3: TGTGCCAGCAGCCCCGGACTAGCGGGGTCCCCCCAGTTCTTC. The full variable domain, in which reference TRBV11-3 and TRBJ2-1 provide the parts outside the CDR3, is EAGVVQSPRYKIIEKKQPVAFWCNPISGHNTLYWYLQNLGQGPELLIRYENEEAVDDSQLPKDRFSAERLKGVDSTLKIQPAELGDSAVYLCASSPGLAGSPQFFGPGTRLTVL.

This clone was seen a single time. The chain joins TRBV5-1 to TRBJ2-2, with D possibly being TRBD2 (6 bases). Germline V gives CDR1 SGHRS, CDR2 YFSETQ. The CDR3 consists of 14 residues. Deletions cut 3 bases from V and 7 bases from J, with 13 bases between. The CDR3 reads CASSSGATVGELFF. The CDR3 DNA follows: TGCGCCAGCAGCTCGGGAGCTACGGTCGGGGAGCTGTTTTTT.

The chain joins TRBV6-4 to TRBJ2-3, with TRBD2 matching 11 bases. Unmatched junction bases numbered 1, after V lost 4 bases and J lost 1 base. Germline V gene sequence: CDR1 MRHNA, CDR2 SNTAGT. CDR3 length: 15 amino acids. This chain's CDR3 is CASSALAGGTDTQYF. The DNA for the CDR3 is TGTGCCAGCAGTGCACTAGCGGGGGGCACAGATACGCAGTATTTT.

The rearrangement joins TRBV12-3 or TRBV12-4 to TRBJ2-7; D gene unclear. The V end lost 3 bases, the J end lost 6 bases, and 9 bases lay between the germline ends. The CDR3 loop spans 12 amino acids. CDR3 loop: CASSFTSREQYF. CDR3 coding DNA: TGTGCCAGCAGTTTCACATCTCGCGAGCAGTACTTC.

The chain couples TRBV6-1 to TRBJ1-2; D unclear. Trimming stripped 3 bases from V and 8 bases from J, with 10 bases between. The CDR3 length is 12 residues. Germline lookup yields CDR1 MNHNS and CDR2 SASEGT. The CDR3 loop reads CASSDGPDGYTF. The CDR3 DNA sequence: TGTGCCAGCAGTGACGGACCGGACGGCTACACCTTC.

This clone has a single count. This sequence joins TRBV6-1 and TRBJ2-7, with TRBD2 matching over 9 bases. J lost 6 bases, V lost 4 bases, and 4 bases had no gene match. This CDR3 has 13 amino acids. CDR1 is MNHNS and CDR2 is SASEGT in the germline V gene. CDR3 in amino acids: CASSGAGGLEQYF. The CDR3 DNA reads TGTGCCAGCAGTGGAGCGGGAGGTCTCGAGCAGTACTTC.

This clone was observed once. V gene TRBV5-6 combines with J gene TRBJ2-7; D assignment may be TRBD1 or TRBD2 (5 bases each). Trimming removed 3 bases from V and 2 bases from J, with 21 bases in between. CDR1 and CDR2 (germline): SGHDT, YYEEEE. CDR3 size: 17 residues. CDR3 protein: CASSSSLVGTPTYEQYF. Here the CDR3 DNA reads TGTGCCAGCAGCTCTTCACTGGTCGGGACGCCTACCTACGAGCAGTACTTC.

Here the CDR3 reads CASSERLAGGPGNEQFF. The CDR3 nucleotides are TGTGCCAGTAGCGAAAGACTAGCGGGGGGGCCTGGGAATGAGCAGTTCTTC. V gene TRBV19 combines with J gene TRBJ2-1, with TRBD2 matching over 14 bases. V lost 6 bases, J lost 7 bases, and 11 bases stayed unmatched. The CDR3 covers 17 residues. The germline gives CDR1 LNHDA, CDR2 SQIVND (reference sequence). Together with reference TRBV19 and TRBJ2-1, the CDR3 gives the full variable domain: DGGITQSPKYLFRKEGQNVTLSCEQNLNHDAMYWYRQDPGQGLRLIYYSQIVNDFQKGDIAEGYSVSREKKESFPLTVTSAQKNPTAFYLCASSERLAGGPGNEQFFGPGTRLTVL.

This rearrangement joins TRBV6-2 or TRBV6-3 to TRBJ2-7, with 8 bases identical to TRBD2. Trimming took 5 bases from V and 2 from J; bases not matched to a gene: 14. Per germline, CDR1 MNHEY and CDR2 SVGEGT. The CDR3 is 17 amino acids. CDR3 nucleotides: TGTGCCAGCAGTCCCTTTACAAACACTAGCGGTACCTACGAGCAGTACTTC. As protein: CASSPFTNTSGTYEQYF.

CDR3 protein: CASSPRLAGGYNEQFF. The CDR3 region has the DNA TGTGCCAGTAGTCCTCGACTAGCGGGAGGGTACAATGAGCAGTTCTTC. This chain links TRBV19 with TRBJ2-1; 14 bases are shared with TRBD2. Germline V lookup: CDR1 LNHDA, CDR2 SQIVND (reference sequence). CDR3 length equals 16 residues. V dropped 5 bases and J dropped 4; count of bases not matched to a gene: 4.

The rearrangement uses TRBV13 and TRBJ2-1, with 8 bases that match TRBD2. Germline values: CDR1 PRHDT, CDR2 FYEKMQ (reference sequence). V lost 1 base and J lost 9; bases outside the gene matches: 8. The CDR3 contains 15 residues. The CDR3 is CASSLEDGGAGEQFF. CDR3 coding DNA: TGTGCCAGCAGCTTAGAAGACGGGGGGGCTGGTGAGCAGTTCTTC.

The chain has TRBV19 and TRBJ1-5; D remains ambiguous. The V end was cut by 4 bases, the J end by 0 bases, with 16 bases between. Germline CDR1 is LNHDA and CDR2 is SQIVND (reference sequence). This CDR3 has 17 residues. CDR3 in DNA: TGTGCCAGTAGTACAACCTCGGTCCTAAATAGCAATCAGCCCCAGCATTTT. This translates into CASSTTSVLNSNQPQHF.

This sequence joins TRBV29-1 and TRBJ2-1; tentative D call: TRBD2 (6 bases). V lost 3 bases to trimming and J lost 10 bases, with 16 bases between them. Germline V lookup: CDR1 SQVTM, CDR2 ANQGSEA. CDR3 length: 13 amino acids. CDR3 DNA sequence: TGCAGCGTTGATGGGACTTCGATTTGGGAGCAGTTCTTC. It codes for CSVDGTSIWEQFF.

The chain carries TRBV2 and TRBJ1-2, with 9 nucleotides matching TRBD1. CDR1 is SNHLY and CDR2 is FYNNEI in the germline V gene. V dropped 3 bases and J dropped 7; count of bases not matched to a gene: 6. This CDR3 comprises 14 residues. The CDR3 reads CASSDRDRDRGYTF. CDR3 nucleotides: TGTGCCAGCAGTGACCGGGACAGGGACCGTGGCTACACCTTC. Variable domain in full (rest from reference TRBV2 and TRBJ1-2): EPEVTQTPSHQVTQMGQEVILRCVPISNHLYFYWYRQILGQKVEFLVSFYNNEISEKSEIFDDQFSVERPDGSNFTLKIRSTKLEDSAMYFCASSDRDRDRGYTFGSGTRLTVV.

The genes are TRBV5-1 and TRBJ1-2; D gene unclear. Deletions cut 3 bases from V and 3 bases from J, with 12 bases between. The CDR3 is 14 residues long. CDR1 and CDR2 (germline): SGHRS, YFSETQ. The CDR3 spells CASSSPLSDYGYTF. CDR3 in DNA: TGCGCCAGCAGCTCACCGCTATCAGACTATGGCTACACCTTC.

The chain couples TRBV7-2 to TRBJ2-2; D remains ambiguous. The germline CDR1 and CDR2 sequences are SGHTA and FQGNSA. With 3 bases removed from V and 6 bases from J, the gap between germline ends came to 11 bases. The CDR3 totals 14 residues. CDR3 sequence: CASSFDGEAGELFF. In nucleotides, the CDR3 is TGTGCCAGCAGCTTTGATGGGGAAGCCGGGGAGCTGTTTTTT.

The chain recombines TRBV5-5 with TRBJ1-4; D call uncertain. V lost 1 base and J lost 3, with 10 bases in between. CDR3 length: 15 amino acids. Germline V gene sequence: CDR1 SGHKS, CDR2 YYEKEE (reference sequence). CDR3 bases: TGTGCCAGCAGCTTGAGGCCCGACCCTAATGAAAAACTGTTTTTT. It specifies CASSLRPDPNEKLFF.

This clone has a handful of counts. This chain uses TRBV6-5 with TRBJ2-2, with 8 bases that match TRBD1. CDR1 and CDR2 (germline): MNHEY, SVGAGI. The length of the CDR3 is 14 residues. Trimming at V came to 6 bases and at J to 4 bases, leaving 4 bases not matched to a gene. The CDR3 reads CASRSTGGTGELFF. In DNA, the CDR3 is TGTGCCAGCAGGTCTACAGGGGGCACCGGGGAGCTGTTTTTT.

Worth noting for this clone: In the same sample, other DNA sequences code for this CDR3. This chain links TRBV5-1 with TRBJ1-1, with unresolved D. The CDR3 has 11 amino acids. Germline loops: CDR1 SGHRS, CDR2 YFSETQ. Trimming cost V 1 base and J 2 bases, with 0 bases left between them. The CDR3: CASSLNTEAFF. The CDR3 DNA follows: TGCGCCAGCAGCTTGAACACTGAAGCTTTCTTT.

The rearrangement joins TRBV29-1 to TRBJ2-1; 9 nucleotides match TRBD2. J gave up 2 bases and V 6 bases, and 5 bases lay outside the gene matches. Germline CDR1 and CDR2: SQVTM and ANQGSEA. The length of the CDR3 is 14 residues. As DNA, the CDR3 is TGCAGCGTCGCGACTAGCGGCACCTACAATGAGCAGTTCTTC. As protein: CSVATSGTYNEQFF.

For the CDR3, the DNA is TGTGCCAGCAGTGATGGACTAGCGGGAGGACACGCGGCCGGGGAGCTGTTTTTT. This encodes CASSDGLAGGHAAGELFF. The V and J genes are TRBV6-2 or TRBV6-3 and TRBJ2-2; 14 bases are a match to TRBD2. There are 18 residues in the CDR3. The J segment lost 6 bases and the V segment lost 5 bases, leaving 11 bases of the junction unmatched. In germline, CDR1 is MNHEY, CDR2 SVGEGT.

This clone showed up just once. The sample carries other DNA sequences with the same CDR3. The chain uses TRBV12-5 and TRBJ2-1, with TRBD2 identical over 10 bases. Per the germline V gene, CDR1 is LGHNT and CDR2 is FRNRAP. The junction had 7 bases not matched to a gene; V was cut back by 6 bases and J by 2 bases. This CDR3 contains 16 residues. CDR3 DNA: TGTGCTAGTGGCCGGCGAAGCGGGAGGGCCTACAATGAGCAGTTCTTC. Its translation: CASGRRSGRAYNEQFF. Drawing the rest from reference TRBV12-5 and TRBJ2-1, the complete variable domain is DARVTQTPRHKVTEMGQEVTMRCQPILGHNTVFWYRQTMMQGLELLAYFRNRAPLDDSGMPKDRFSAEMPDATLATLKIQPSEPRDSAVYFCASGRRSGRAYNEQFFGPGTRLTVL.